The 27 T cell receptor beta chains given below trace back to one sample, sequenced in a study of cytomegalovirus exposure and HLA in healthy donors. Researchers ran the PCR with 60 Vbeta and 13 Jbeta primers. The data were produced by immunoSEQ multiplex PCR, yet TCRdb's version contains in-frame clones alone and is incomplete. In the table there are around 100,000 clones, 70% to 85% of which are singletons. The sample taken for sequencing was PBMCs. The receptor source for this set is a woman under 30 in good health and CMV-seronegative.

The chain couples TRBV7-9 to TRBJ1-4, with 7 bases aligning to TRBD1. The ends lost 1 base at V and 3 bases at J; junction bases unmatched: 8. The CDR3 sequence is 17 residues long. Per germline, CDR1 SEHNR and CDR2 FQNEAQ (reference sequence). CDR3 region: CASSLVTGRGANEKLFF. Here the CDR3 DNA reads TGTGCCAGCAGCTTAGTGACAGGGAGAGGGGCTAATGAAAAACTGTTTTTT.

This clone was found a few times. This sequence joins TRBV27 and TRBJ2-6; perhaps TRBD2 as D (5 bases). The V end was cut by 4 bases, the J end by 4 bases, with 5 bases between. The CDR3 covers 13 residues. Per germline, CDR1 MNHEY and CDR2 SMNVEV (reference sequence). In DNA, the CDR3 is TGTGCCAGCAGTTGGGAGGGGGCCAACGTCCTGACTTTC. As protein: CASSWEGANVLTF.

J is TRBJ2-1 and V is TRBV19; D might be TRBD2 (7 bases). V lost 5 bases, J lost 2 bases, and 10 bases lay in between. Germline CDR1 LNHDA, CDR2 SQIVND (reference sequence). This CDR3 is 14 amino acids long. The CDR3 loop reads CASSFGGPYNEQFF. CDR3 nucleotide sequence: TGTGCCAGTAGTTTCGGGGGGCCCTACAATGAGCAGTTCTTC.

This rearrangement joins TRBV2 to TRBJ2-5, with D tentatively TRBD1 (6 bases). The CDR3 extends over 13 amino acids. The germline V and J ends were trimmed by 6 bases and 4 bases, with 12 bases remaining between them. The germline CDR1 and CDR2 sequences are SNHLY and FYNNEI. CDR3 sequence reads: CASSSEQGETQYF. DNA of the CDR3: TGTGCCAGCAGCTCGGAACAGGGAGAGACCCAGTACTTC.

The chain combines TRBV4-3 with TRBJ2-3, with 9 bases lining up with TRBD2. Germline V gives CDR1 LGHNA, CDR2 YSLEER. J lost 6 bases, V lost 0 bases, and 7 bases had no gene match. CDR3 length: 16 amino acids. The CDR3 bases are TGCGCCAGCAGCCAAGATGCGGCGGGAGGGAGGGATACGCAGTATTTT. Encoded protein: CASSQDAAGGRDTQYF.

The chain couples TRBV2 to TRBJ1-5, with D perhaps matching TRBD1 (5 bases). The CDR3 is made up of 14 amino acids. The V and J ends lost 6 bases and 0 bases respectively, with 9 bases between them. In germline, CDR1 is SNHLY, CDR2 FYNNEI. The CDR3 region has the DNA TGTGCCAGCAGATTTCAGGGTAGCAATCAGCCCCAGCATTTT. It codes for CASRFQGSNQPQHF.

This chain connects TRBV14 to TRBJ2-5; TRBD1 aligns across 7 bases. Trimming at V came to 7 bases and at J to 2 bases, leaving 10 bases not matched to a gene. The CDR3 is made up of 15 amino acids. Germline CDR1 reads SGHDN; CDR2 reads FVKESK. The CDR3 here is CASTRGRTGQETQYF. In nucleotides, the CDR3 is TGTGCCAGCACCCGTGGTCGGACAGGACAAGAGACCCAGTACTTC.

This clone appeared a single time. The rearrangement joins TRBV28 to TRBJ1-4; 8 bases map to TRBD1. Germline loops: CDR1 MDHEN, CDR2 SYDVKM. The length of the CDR3 is 19 residues. Trimming at V came to 3 bases and at J to 6 bases, leaving 18 bases not matched to a gene. The CDR3 region is CASSFIRDFGQGSYEKLFF. The CDR3 nucleotides read TGTGCCAGCAGTTTTATCCGTGATTTTGGACAGGGATCGTATGAAAAACTGTTTTTT.

Comments on this clone: At one end the junction does not follow the germline gene, possibly because of a read error. The rearrangement joins TRBV7-9 to TRBJ1-1; D is unresolved. Per germline, CDR1 SEHNR and CDR2 FQNEAQ (reference sequence). The CDR3 is 11 residues long. CDR3 sequence: CSSRSNTEAFF. For the CDR3, the DNA is TGTTCCAGCAGGAGCAACACTGAAGCTTTCTTT.

The gene calls are TRBV6-1 and TRBJ2-5, with 11 nucleotides matching TRBD1. V shed 2 bases, J shed 2 bases, and the junction held 16 bases outside the gene matches. The CDR3 runs 20 residues. CDR1 and CDR2 (germline): MNHNS, SASEGT. Written as DNA, the CDR3 is TGTGCCAGCAGTGAACACAATTGGAGGACAGGGGGCATTGGGCAAGAGACCCAGTACTTC. Translated, it gives CASSEHNWRTGGIGQETQYF.

J is TRBJ2-5 and V is TRBV5-1; 12 bases are shared with TRBD2. The DNA end lines up better with TRBJ2-7; the J call may be wrong. This CDR3 is built from 16 residues. CDR1 SGHRS and CDR2 YFSETQ come from the germline V gene. The CDR3 DNA reads TGCGCCAGCAGCGACCGGACTAGCGGGATCTCCTACGAGCAGTACTTC. Translating gives CASSDRTSGISYEQYF.

The chain combines TRBV5-4 with TRBJ2-1; 8 nucleotides align to TRBD2. Per germline, CDR1 SGHNT and CDR2 YYREEE (reference sequence). Trimming at V came to 3 bases and at J to 6 bases, leaving 11 bases not matched to a gene. The CDR3 extends over 16 amino acids. CDR3 bases: TGTGCCAGCAGCTGGGGGTCGGCGGGAGGCGGCAATGAGCAGTTCTTC. Amino acid sequence: CASSWGSAGGGNEQFF.

The chain couples TRBV9 to TRBJ1-4, with no clear D. The CDR3 consists of 15 residues. The V end was cut by 4 bases, the J end by 6 bases, with 16 bases between. Germline assignment: CDR1 SGDLS and CDR2 YYNGEE. CDR3 region: CASSPDDTVYEKLFF. For the CDR3, the DNA is TGTGCCAGCAGCCCCGACGACACAGTCTATGAAAAACTGTTTTTT.

This chain uses TRBV28 with TRBJ2-7; TRBD1 agrees at 10 bases. The CDR3 runs 13 residues. Germline trimming cut 8 bases from V and 4 bases from J; bases unmatched to any gene: 5. In germline, CDR1 is MDHEN, CDR2 SYDVKM. For the CDR3, the DNA is TGTGCCAGCTCCGACAGGGGGCTGTACGAGCAGTACTTC. This translates into CASSDRGLYEQYF.

V gene TRBV10-3 combines with J gene TRBJ2-7, with 7 bases lining up with TRBD1. V was clipped by 2 bases and J by 0 bases; unmatched bases: 4. Germline CDR1 is ENHRY and CDR2 is SYGVKD. The CDR3 sequence is 15 residues long. CDR3 nucleotides: TGTGCCATCAGTGAGGGACAGGTGAGCTCCTACGAGCAGTACTTC. It yields the protein CAISEGQVSSYEQYF.

The chain couples TRBV4-2 to TRBJ2-7; TRBD2 matches 7 bases. V lost 2 bases and J lost 3; bases outside the gene matches: 10. This CDR3 is 16 amino acids long. The V gene's germline CDR1 is LGHNA and CDR2 YNFKEQ. CDR3 loop: CASSQQLGERGYEQYF. For the CDR3, the DNA is TGTGCCAGCAGCCAACAATTGGGCGAGCGGGGCTACGAGCAGTACTTC.

The CDR3 sequence: CASSDTGSGDTQYF. Written as DNA, the CDR3 is TGTGCCAGCAGCGACACAGGCTCGGGAGATACGCAGTATTTT. V and J are TRBV9 and TRBJ2-3, with D perhaps matching TRBD1 (5 bases). Germline CDR1 reads SGDLS; CDR2 reads YYNGEE. The V end lost 3 bases, the J end lost 5 bases, and 13 bases lay between the germline ends. This CDR3 has 14 residues.

This clone showed up just a few times. V is TRBV4-2 and J is TRBJ1-1; D ambiguous. Trimming stripped 0 bases from V and 11 bases from J, with 19 bases between. This CDR3 has 15 amino acids. CDR1 is LGHNA and CDR2 is YNFKEQ in the germline V gene. For the CDR3, the DNA is TGTGCCAGCAGCCAAGATCTGGAGCAATGGTGGATCGCTTTCTTT. It translates to CASSQDLEQWWIAFF.

The CDR3 protein is CSVVLGGSGYNEQFF. CDR3 bases: TGCAGCGTTGTTTTAGGGGGCTCGGGATACAATGAGCAGTTCTTC. The V and J genes are TRBV29-1 and TRBJ2-1; 7 bases fit TRBD1. This CDR3 is built from 15 residues. J lost 4 bases, V lost 4 bases, and 10 bases had no gene match. In germline, CDR1 is SQVTM, CDR2 ANQGSEA.

This sequence joins TRBV9 and TRBJ2-5, with TRBD2 as a possible D gene (5 bases). There are 13 residues in the CDR3. V was trimmed by 4 bases and J by 2 bases, leaving 9 bases between them. Looked up from germline, CDR1 is SGDLS and CDR2 is YYNGEE. CDR3: CASSSGLQETQYF. CDR3 DNA: TGTGCCAGCAGCTCGGGGTTACAAGAGACCCAGTACTTC.

This chain uses TRBV11-2 with TRBJ2-7; the match to TRBD2 covers 14 bases. Germline V gives CDR1 SGHAT, CDR2 FQNNGV. This CDR3 is built from 17 residues. V dropped 2 bases and J dropped 7; count of bases not matched to a gene: 10. The CDR3 DNA follows: TGTGCCAGCAGCTTAAGACTAGCGGGAGGGAGTACGCAGGAGCAGTACTTC. Its protein is CASSLRLAGGSTQEQYF.

This clone turned up a few times. The V gene is TRBV6-4, the J gene TRBJ2-2, with D maybe TRBD2 (6 bases). This CDR3 region has 14 residues. The germline gives CDR1 MRHNA, CDR2 SNTAGT. V lost 10 bases to trimming and J lost 3 bases, with 15 bases between them. CDR3 amino acids: CATKGGVDTGELFF. CDR3 nucleotide sequence: TGTGCCACCAAAGGCGGGGTAGACACCGGGGAGCTGTTTTTT.

This sequence joins TRBV19 and TRBJ1-3, with D unresolved. The CDR3 is 14 amino acids. In germline, CDR1 is LNHDA, CDR2 SQIVND (reference sequence). Trimming removed 7 bases from V and 0 bases from J, with 10 bases in between. In DNA form, the CDR3 reads TGTGCCAGTATTCCTGGCGGCTCTGGAAACACCATATATTTT. It specifies CASIPGGSGNTIYF. Filled out from reference TRBV19 and TRBJ1-3, the complete variable domain reads DGGITQSPKYLFRKEGQNVTLSCEQNLNHDAMYWYRQDPGQGLRLIYYSQIVNDFQKGDIAEGYSVSREKKESFPLTVTSAQKNPTAFYLCASIPGGSGNTIYFGEGSWLTVV.

The V gene is TRBV28, the J gene TRBJ1-3; TRBD1 aligns across 7 bases. The germline gives CDR1 MDHEN, CDR2 SYDVKM. J gave up 4 bases and V 5 bases, and 11 bases lay outside the gene matches. The CDR3 is 16 amino acids. In DNA form, the CDR3 reads TGTGCCAGCAGTCCATTGGAGGGGGCGCGGGGAAACACCATATATTTT. This translates into CASSPLEGARGNTIYF.

This clone has just one count. The rearrangement links TRBV9 to TRBJ2-1, with 8 nucleotides matching TRBD2. The CDR3 sequence is 15 residues long. The trim removed 1 base at V and 3 bases at J, leaving 3 bases unmatched. Germline V gives CDR1 SGDLS, CDR2 YYNGEE. The CDR3 DNA follows: TGTGCCAGCAGCGTAACGGGGGGGGACTACAATGAGCAGTTCTTC. This gives the protein CASSVTGGDYNEQFF.

The CDR3 region is CASIKRGQGVYEQYF. CDR3 in DNA: TGTGCCAGCATCAAACGAGGACAGGGGGTCTACGAGCAGTACTTC. This sequence joins TRBV5-8 and TRBJ2-7, with TRBD1 matching 10 bases. The germline V gene encodes CDR1 SGHTS and CDR2 YDEGEE. V gave up 6 bases and J gave up 3 bases; unmatched junction bases: 9. The CDR3 runs 15 residues.

V and J are TRBV5-5 and TRBJ2-5, with D unclear. The CDR3 covers 13 residues. The ends were cut back, 1 base at V and 4 bases at J, with 8 bases in the middle. CDR1 and CDR2 from the germline V gene are SGHKS and YYEKEE (reference sequence). The chain's CDR3 is CASSLLSSETQYF. The CDR3 bases are TGTGCCAGCAGCTTGTTATCCTCAGAGACCCAGTACTTC.